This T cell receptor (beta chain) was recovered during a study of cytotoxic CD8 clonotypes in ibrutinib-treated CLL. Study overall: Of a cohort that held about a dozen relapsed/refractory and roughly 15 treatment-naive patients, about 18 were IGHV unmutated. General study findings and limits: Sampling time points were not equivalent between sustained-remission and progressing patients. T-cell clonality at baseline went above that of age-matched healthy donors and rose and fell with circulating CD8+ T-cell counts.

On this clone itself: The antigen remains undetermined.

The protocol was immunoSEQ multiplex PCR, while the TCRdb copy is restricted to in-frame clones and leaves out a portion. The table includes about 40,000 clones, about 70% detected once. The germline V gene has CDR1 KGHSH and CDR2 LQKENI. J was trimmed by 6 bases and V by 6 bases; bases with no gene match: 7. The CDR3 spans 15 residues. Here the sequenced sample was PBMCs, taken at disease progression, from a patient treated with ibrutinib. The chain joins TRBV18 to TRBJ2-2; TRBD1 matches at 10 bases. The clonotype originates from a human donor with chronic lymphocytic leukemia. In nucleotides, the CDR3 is TGTGCCAGCTCCGACAGGGGGCGCGGAGCCGGGGAGCTGTTTTTT. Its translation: CASSDRGRGAGELFF. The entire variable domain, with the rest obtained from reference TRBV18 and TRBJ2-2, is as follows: NAGVMQNPRHLVRRRGQEARLRCSPMKGHSHVYWYRQLPEEGLKFMVYLQKENIIDESGMPKERFSAEFPKEGPSILRIQQVVRGDSAAYFCASSDRGRGAGELFFGEGSRLTVL.